The entry below describes one TCR beta chain. A sample-barcoded 5' primer and a J-beta primer mix were used in a second PCR of roughly 6 to 12 cycles. In TCRdb, the 5' RACE reads were re-called with MiXCR into one record per CDR3 protein. The data show about 1.8 million distinct CDR3 sequences, with 49% seen just once and over 2% held by the top ten. The CDR3 covers 16 residues. Losses at the gene ends were 4 bases for V and 3 bases for J; bases not matched to a gene: 12. CDR1 is DFQATT, CDR2 SNEGSKA, per germline (reference sequence). The sample originates from a study of blood T cells in healthy people across ages.

The chain employs TRBV20-1 and TRBJ1-5; 7 nucleotides match TRBD1. The sequenced sample consisted of blood. The TCR comes from a woman between 40 and 55 years old in good health. The CDR3 nucleotides are TGCAGTGCTATCGAGGCGGGACAGCCAACCAATCAGCCCCAGCATTTT. This gives the protein CSAIEAGQPTNQPQHF.